Listed below are T cell receptor beta chains from one sample, sequenced in a study of CD8 T cells in Susac syndrome. TCRdb used MiXCR to reprocess the immunoSEQ multiplex PCR reads, holding one entry per CDR3 protein. The sample consists of about 130,000 distinct CDR3 sequences, roughly 94% of them appearing once. Sequences were obtained from CD8+ T cells from PBMCs. The receptors stem from a human donor with Susac syndrome. Each CDR3 is given with its conserved first and last residue. A D gene is named only where the DNA matches it firmly. For some rows the clone size is stated as once, few or many, or as a class when expanded; others skip it.

CDR3 length: 18; clone size: .; J gene: TRBJ1-1; V gene: TRBV7-9; D gene: TRBD1; CDR3 DNA: TGTGCCAGCAGGTTCCGTCCGGGACAGGAGCATCTGAACACTGAAGCTTTCTTT; CDR3 protein: CASRFRPGQEHLNTEAFF
CDR3 length: 14; clone size: .; J gene: TRBJ1-3; V gene: TRBV28; D gene: .; CDR3 DNA: TGTGCCAGCGGGGACTCGAGCTCTGGAAACACCATATATTTT; CDR3 protein: CASGDSSSGNTIYF
CDR3 length: 12; clone size: .; J gene: TRBJ1-1; V gene: TRBV12-3/TRBV12-4; D gene: .; CDR3 DNA: TGTGCCAGCAGGATCAAGGACACTGAAGCTTTCTTT; CDR3 protein: CASRIKDTEAFF
CDR3 length: 15; clone size: .; J gene: TRBJ2-7; V gene: TRBV7-9; D gene: TRBD2; CDR3 DNA: TGTGCCAGCAGCTCCTCTGGACTAGCGGGAGACGAGCAGTACTTC; CDR3 protein: CASSSSGLAGDEQYF
CDR3 length: 13; clone size: .; J gene: TRBJ2-7; V gene: TRBV7-9; D gene: .; CDR3 DNA: TGTGCCAGCAGCTTACCCGGGATCTACGAGCAGTACTTC; CDR3 protein: CASSLPGIYEQYF
CDR3 length: 17; clone size: .; J gene: TRBJ2-7; V gene: TRBV9; D gene: .; CDR3 DNA: TGTGCCAGCAGCGGGCCCTCGGAGGGATTAGTATCCTACGAGCAGTACTTC; CDR3 protein: CASSGPSEGLVSYEQYF
CDR3 length: 14; clone size: .; J gene: TRBJ2-3; V gene: TRBV7-7; D gene: TRBD1; CDR3 DNA: TGTGCTAGCAGCATCGGACAGGGTTCGGATACGCAGTATTTT; CDR3 protein: CASSIGQGSDTQYF
CDR3 length: 14; clone size: .; J gene: TRBJ2-1; V gene: TRBV24-1; D gene: .; CDR3 DNA: TGTGCCACCAGCGAAGTTCAGGGGCTCAATGAGCAGTTCTTC; CDR3 protein: CATSEVQGLNEQFF
CDR3 length: 12; clone size: .; J gene: TRBJ2-1; V gene: TRBV6-1; D gene: .; CDR3 DNA: TGTGCCAGCAGTGTACTAGCCGATGAGCAGTTCTTC; CDR3 protein: CASSVLADEQFF
CDR3 length: 15; clone size: .; J gene: TRBJ2-1; V gene: TRBV28; D gene: TRBD2; CDR3 DNA: TGTGCCAGCAGTTTACGGACTAGCGTAATCAATGAGCAGTTCTTC; CDR3 protein: CASSLRTSVINEQFF
CDR3 length: 12; clone size: .; J gene: TRBJ1-1; V gene: TRBV15; D gene: .; CDR3 DNA: TGTGCCACCGGCGGCAGGAACACTGAAGCTTTCTTT; CDR3 protein: CATGGRNTEAFF
CDR3 length: 14; clone size: .; J gene: TRBJ2-4; V gene: TRBV5-1; D gene: .; CDR3 DNA: TGCGCCAGCAGCTTGTTCGGGAGTACGGACATTCAGTACTTC; CDR3 protein: CASSLFGSTDIQYF
CDR3 length: 15; clone size: .; J gene: TRBJ1-1; V gene: TRBV20-1; D gene: .; CDR3 DNA: TGCAGTGCTAGACAGGGGAGCGAGGAGAACACTGAAGCTTTCTTT; CDR3 protein: CSARQGSEENTEAFF
CDR3 length: 13; clone size: .; J gene: TRBJ2-7; V gene: TRBV30; D gene: .; CDR3 DNA: TGTGCCTGGACCCCGAGAGGGGGCTACGAGCAGTACTTC; CDR3 protein: CAWTPRGGYEQYF
CDR3 length: 12; clone size: .; J gene: TRBJ2-1; V gene: TRBV27; D gene: .; CDR3 DNA: TGTGCCAGCAGAGCCCTTCTAAATGAGCAGTTCTTC; CDR3 protein: CASRALLNEQFF
CDR3 length: 15; clone size: .; J gene: TRBJ2-7; V gene: TRBV27; D gene: TRBD1; CDR3 DNA: TGTGCCAGCAGTCGCCGGGACAGCCTCTCCTACGAGCAGTACTTC; CDR3 protein: CASSRRDSLSYEQYF
CDR3 length: 15; clone size: once; J gene: TRBJ2-2; V gene: TRBV6-5; D gene: TRBD1; CDR3 DNA: TGTGCCAGCAGTTATGGGACAGAGAACACCGGGGAGCTGTTTTTT; CDR3 protein: CASSYGTENTGELFF
CDR3 length: 11; clone size: .; J gene: TRBJ2-1; V gene: TRBV2; D gene: .; CDR3 DNA: TGTGCCAGCACTGAAGAGCCTGAGCAGTTCTTC; CDR3 protein: CASTEEPEQFF
CDR3 length: 14; clone size: .; J gene: TRBJ2-5; V gene: TRBV29-1; D gene: TRBD2; CDR3 DNA: TGCAGCGCCCGAGCGGGAGGGGCCCAAGAGACCCAGTACTTC; CDR3 protein: CSARAGGAQETQYF
CDR3 length: 14; clone size: .; J gene: TRBJ2-7; V gene: TRBV5-1; D gene: TRBD2; CDR3 DNA: TGCGCCAGCAGCCCCTTAGCGGGAGAAAGCGAGCAGTACTTC; CDR3 protein: CASSPLAGESEQYF
CDR3 length: 14; clone size: .; J gene: TRBJ1-2; V gene: TRBV29-1; D gene: TRBD1; CDR3 DNA: TGCAGCGTGCAAACAGGGGGCCCTAACTATGGCTACACCTTC; CDR3 protein: CSVQTGGPNYGYTF
CDR3 length: 13; clone size: .; J gene: TRBJ2-1; V gene: TRBV20-1; D gene: .; CDR3 DNA: TGCAGTGCTAGAGTTCCCTACTACAATGAGCAGTTCTTC; CDR3 protein: CSARVPYYNEQFF
CDR3 length: 15; clone size: .; J gene: TRBJ2-5; V gene: TRBV7-9; D gene: .; CDR3 DNA: TGTGCCAGCAGCTCGTTGCGCGATGGCACAGAGACCCAGTACTTC; CDR3 protein: CASSSLRDGTETQYF
CDR3 length: 14; clone size: .; J gene: TRBJ2-2; V gene: TRBV29-1; D gene: .; CDR3 DNA: TGCAGCGTGGGGACGGCTTCGAACACCGGGGAGCTGTTTTTT; CDR3 protein: CSVGTASNTGELFF
CDR3 length: 13; clone size: .; J gene: TRBJ2-7; V gene: TRBV27; D gene: .; CDR3 DNA: TGTGCCAGCAGTTTAACGCACCGAGACGAGCAGTACTTC; CDR3 protein: CASSLTHRDEQYF
CDR3 length: 16; clone size: .; J gene: TRBJ2-1; V gene: TRBV9; D gene: TRBD1; CDR3 DNA: TGTGCCAGCACCCCCGGACAGGGGAGCTCCTACAATGAGCAGTTCTTC; CDR3 protein: CASTPGQGSSYNEQFF